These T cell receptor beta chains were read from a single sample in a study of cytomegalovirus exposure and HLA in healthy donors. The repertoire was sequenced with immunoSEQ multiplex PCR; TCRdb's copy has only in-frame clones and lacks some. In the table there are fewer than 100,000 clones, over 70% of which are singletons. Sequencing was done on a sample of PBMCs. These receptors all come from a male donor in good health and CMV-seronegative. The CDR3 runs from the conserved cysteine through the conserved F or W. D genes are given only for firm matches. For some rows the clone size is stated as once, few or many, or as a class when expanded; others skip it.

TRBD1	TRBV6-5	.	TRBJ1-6	CASSPDGTGVNPLHF	TGTGCCAGCAGCCCAGACGGGACAGGGGTTAATCCCCTCCACTTT
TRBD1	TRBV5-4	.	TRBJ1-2	CASSLAFNNRDRGFYGYTF	TGTGCCAGCAGCTTGGCCTTCAATAATCGAGACAGGGGGTTCTATGGCTACACCTTC
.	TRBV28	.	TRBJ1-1	CASSFYFEAFF	TGTGCCAGCAGTTTTTATTTTGAAGCTTTCTTT
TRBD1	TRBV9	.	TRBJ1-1	CASSEARDRGLSTEAFF	TGTGCCAGCAGCGAGGCACGGGACAGGGGGCTTAGCACTGAAGCTTTCTTT
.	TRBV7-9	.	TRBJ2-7	CASSPPGVSHEQYF	TGTGCCAGCAGCCCCCCTGGAGTCAGCCACGAGCAGTACTTC
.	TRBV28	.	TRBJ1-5	CASTLRRGEGNQPQHF	TGTGCCAGCACCCTCAGACGGGGGGAAGGGAATCAGCCCCAGCATTTT
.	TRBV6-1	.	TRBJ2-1	CATNYNEQFF	TGTGCCACCAACTACAATGAGCAGTTCTTC
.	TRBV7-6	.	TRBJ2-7	CASSLDVAISYEQYF	TGTGCCAGCAGCTTAGACGTGGCAATCTCCTACGAGCAGTACTTC
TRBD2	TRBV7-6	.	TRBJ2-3	CASSWGGDVDTQYF	TGTGCCAGCAGCTGGGGGGGAGACGTAGATACGCAGTATTTT
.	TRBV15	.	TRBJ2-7	CATSRDRGIYEQYF	TGTGCCACCAGCAGAGATAGGGGGATTTACGAGCAGTACTTC
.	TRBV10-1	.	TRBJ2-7	CASSESFGNRYEQYF	TGCGCCAGCAGTGAGTCTTTCGGGAATAGGTACGAGCAGTACTTC
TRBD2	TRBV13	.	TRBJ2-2	CASSRGGMNTGELFF	TGTGCCAGCAGCCGCGGGGGGATGAACACCGGGGAGCTGTTTTTT
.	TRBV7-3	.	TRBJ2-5	CASSSTGQETQYF	TGTGCCAGCAGCTCGACAGGCCAAGAGACCCAGTACTTC
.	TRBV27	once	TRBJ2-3	CASSLKRGDTQYF	TGTGCCAGCAGTTTAAAACGGGGAGATACGCAGTATTTT
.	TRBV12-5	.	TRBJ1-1	CASGRTNTEAFF	TGTGCTAGTGGTCGGACAAACACTGAAGCTTTCTTT
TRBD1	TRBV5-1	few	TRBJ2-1	CASSFGDREGEQFF	TGCGCCAGCAGCTTCGGGGACAGGGAGGGTGAGCAGTTCTTC
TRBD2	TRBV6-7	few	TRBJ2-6	CASSYSLFGGSPSGANVLTF	TGTGCCAGCAGTTACTCGCTCTTCGGGGGGTCCCCCTCTGGGGCCAACGTCCTGACTTTC
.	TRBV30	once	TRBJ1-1	CAWGRNTEAFF	TGTGCTTGGGGCCGTAACACTGAAGCTTTCTTT
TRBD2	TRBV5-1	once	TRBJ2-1	CASAWGGRGNEQFF	TGCGCCAGCGCGTGGGGAGGGCGGGGAAATGAGCAGTTCTTC
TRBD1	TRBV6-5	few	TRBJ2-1	CASSSNRDRYNEQFF	TGTGCCAGCAGCTCAAACCGGGACAGGTACAATGAGCAGTTCTTC
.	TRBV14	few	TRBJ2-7	CASSQGSGLPYEQYF	TGTGCCAGCAGCCAAGGGAGCGGATTACCCTACGAGCAGTACTTC
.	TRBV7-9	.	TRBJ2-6	CASSSARGYGANVLTF	TGTGCCAGCAGCTCAGCCAGGGGCTACGGGGCCAACGTCCTGACTTTC
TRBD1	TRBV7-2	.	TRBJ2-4	CASSLIATGGSKNIQYF	TGTGCCAGCAGCTTAATAGCGACAGGGGGCTCCAAAAACATTCAGTACTTC
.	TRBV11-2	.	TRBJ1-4	CASSFPRDSNEKLFF	TGTGCCAGCAGCTTCCCTCGGGACTCTAATGAAAAACTGTTTTTT
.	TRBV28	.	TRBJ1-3	CASSLRGTVGNTIYF	TGTGCCAGCAGTTTGCGGGGGACTGTGGGAAACACCATATATTTT
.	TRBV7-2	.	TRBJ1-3	CASSLGRSGNTIYF	TGTGCCAGCAGCTTAGGTCGCTCTGGAAACACCATATATTTT
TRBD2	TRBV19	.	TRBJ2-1	CASSWREGNNEQFF	TGTGCCAGTAGTTGGCGGGAGGGAAACAATGAGCAGTTCTTC
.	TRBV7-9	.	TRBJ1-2	CASRPPGGGYGYTF	TGTGCCAGCAGACCACCTGGGGGGGGGTATGGCTACACCTTC
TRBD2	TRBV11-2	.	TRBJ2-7	CASSILGAGGQSYEQYF	TGTGCCAGCAGCATTTTAGGAGCGGGAGGGCAATCCTACGAGCAGTACTTC
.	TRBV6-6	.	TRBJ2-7	CASSYSAGREQYF	TGTGCCAGCAGTTACTCGGCGGGGAGGGAGCAGTACTTC
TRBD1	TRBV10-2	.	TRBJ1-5	CASSETGDQPQNF	TGCGCCAGCAGTGAAACAGGGGATCAGCCCCAGAATTTT
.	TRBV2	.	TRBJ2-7	CASSESGALYEQYF	TGTGCCAGCAGTGAGTCAGGGGCCCTCTACGAGCAGTACTTC
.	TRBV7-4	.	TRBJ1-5	CASSYVRDTRLGQPQHF	TGTGCCAGCAGTTACGTACGGGACACCCGGTTGGGTCAGCCCCAGCATTTT
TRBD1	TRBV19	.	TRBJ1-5	CASSIDRGLGNQPQHF	TGTGCCAGTAGTATCGACAGGGGGCTCGGCAATCAGCCCCAGCATTTT
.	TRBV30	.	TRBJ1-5	CAWSHRDHQPQNF	TGTGCCTGGAGTCACAGGGACCATCAGCCCCAGAATTTT
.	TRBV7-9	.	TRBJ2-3	CASRTSWDTQYF	TGTGCCAGCAGAACTAGCTGGGATACGCAGTATTTT
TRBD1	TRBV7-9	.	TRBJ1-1	CSITTGQAEAFF	TGTTCCATTACGACAGGGCAGGCTGAAGCTTTCTTT
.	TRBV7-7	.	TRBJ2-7	CASSLDRDTPEQYF	TGTGCCAGCAGCTTAGACAGGGACACACCCGAGCAGTACTTC
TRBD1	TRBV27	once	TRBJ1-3	CASSLSKPAGTGLFSGNTIYF	TGTGCCAGCAGTTTATCGAAACCGGCGGGGACAGGGCTGTTTTCCGGAAACACCATATATTTT
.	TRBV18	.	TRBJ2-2	CASSPAGAPPGELFF	TGTGCCAGCTCACCGGCGGGGGCGCCCCCCGGGGAGCTGTTTTTT
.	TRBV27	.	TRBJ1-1	CASSPRGQNTEAFF	TGTGCCAGCAGCCCAAGGGGACAGAACACTGAAGCTTTCTTT
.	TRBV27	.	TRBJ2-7	CASSFGQDSYEQYF	TGTGCCAGCAGTTTTGGTCAGGACTCCTACGAGCAGTACTTC
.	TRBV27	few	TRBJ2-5	CASSFVAAQETQYF	TGTGCCAGCAGTTTCGTGGCCGCACAAGAGACCCAGTACTTC
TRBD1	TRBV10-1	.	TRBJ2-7	CASSESRTGGRIEQYF	TGCGCCAGCAGTGAGTCGAGGACAGGGGGCCGTATCGAGCAGTACTTC